Listed below are T cell receptor beta chains from one sample, sequenced in a study of blood T cell repertoires in COVID-19. TCRdb keeps only in-frame clones here, not all; method: immunoSEQ multiplex PCR. The sample holds roughly 300,000 clones; about 92% are singletons and the top ten take roughly 20%. Source material: PBMCs or T cells enriched from blood (not recorded which). These receptors originate from a woman in her 30s who had recovered from COVID-19. The CDR3 runs from the conserved cysteine through the conserved F or W. The order of the fields is V gene, D gene, J gene, clone size, CDR3 DNA, CDR3 protein. A D gene is named only where the DNA matches it firmly. The listing skips clone size in some rows; elsewhere it reads once, few, many or a size class.

v_call: TRBV7-3; d_call: TRBD2; j_call: TRBJ2-2; clone_size: .; cdr3_nt: TGTGCCAGCAGCGTAGGGACTAGCAAAGGCGGGGAGCTGTTTTTT; cdr3_aa: CASSVGTSKGGELFF
v_call: TRBV10-3; d_call: TRBD2; j_call: TRBJ2-1; clone_size: .; cdr3_nt: TGTGCCATCAGTCCGGGGGGGCCCAATGAGCAGTTCTTC; cdr3_aa: CAISPGGPNEQFF
v_call: TRBV20-1; d_call: .; j_call: TRBJ1-2; clone_size: .; cdr3_nt: TGCAGTGCTAGTGTGTCAGGGTATGGCTACACCTTC; cdr3_aa: CSASVSGYGYTF
v_call: TRBV3-1/TRBV3-2; d_call: .; j_call: TRBJ2-7; clone_size: .; cdr3_nt: TGTGCCAGCAGCCAAGTACCAAGCGACGCGAACGAGCAGTACTTC; cdr3_aa: CASSQVPSDANEQYF
v_call: TRBV28; d_call: .; j_call: TRBJ2-1; clone_size: .; cdr3_nt: TGTGCCAGCCCCTCCAGCGGGTCGCTCCGTGGGGATGAGCAGTTCTTC; cdr3_aa: CASPSSGSLRGDEQFF
v_call: TRBV12-3/TRBV12-4; d_call: .; j_call: TRBJ1-5; clone_size: .; cdr3_nt: TGTGCCAGCAGCCCCCGCGGTCAGCCCCAGCATTTT; cdr3_aa: CASSPRGQPQHF
v_call: TRBV11-3; d_call: TRBD1; j_call: TRBJ1-1; clone_size: .; cdr3_nt: TGTGCCAGCAGCTTAGGCCGAATCGGACAGGGGGACACTGAAGCTTTCTTT; cdr3_aa: CASSLGRIGQGDTEAFF
v_call: TRBV11-2; d_call: .; j_call: TRBJ2-3; clone_size: once; cdr3_nt: TGTGCCAGCAGCTCCAACACAGATACGCAGTATTTT; cdr3_aa: CASSSNTDTQYF
v_call: TRBV4-2; d_call: TRBD2; j_call: TRBJ2-1; clone_size: .; cdr3_nt: TGTGCCAGCAGCATCCAAGCGGGAGCCCTCAATGAGCAGTTCTTC; cdr3_aa: CASSIQAGALNEQFF
v_call: TRBV29-1; d_call: .; j_call: TRBJ2-5; clone_size: .; cdr3_nt: TGCAGCGTCGACAGTAGCCAAGAGACCCAGTACTTC; cdr3_aa: CSVDSSQETQYF
v_call: TRBV15; d_call: .; j_call: TRBJ1-2; clone_size: .; cdr3_nt: TGTGCCACCAGCACTGACGTAGCCTATGGCTACACCTTC; cdr3_aa: CATSTDVAYGYTF
v_call: TRBV2; d_call: .; j_call: TRBJ2-1; clone_size: once; cdr3_nt: TGTGCCAGCAGCGAGACCCGGGGGGCGGAAAGAGAGCAGTTCTTC; cdr3_aa: CASSETRGAEREQFF
v_call: TRBV24-1; d_call: .; j_call: TRBJ2-1; clone_size: .; cdr3_nt: TGTGCCACCAGTGATCCCGGGAAGTACCACAATGAGCAGTTCTTC; cdr3_aa: CATSDPGKYHNEQFF
v_call: TRBV3-1/TRBV3-2; d_call: TRBD1; j_call: TRBJ1-6; clone_size: .; cdr3_nt: TGTGCCAGCAGCCAATTTACAGGGGGCAGGAATTCACCCCTCCACTTT; cdr3_aa: CASSQFTGGRNSPLHF
v_call: TRBV11-2; d_call: .; j_call: TRBJ1-2; clone_size: few; cdr3_nt: TGTGCCAGCAGCTTAGGGGAGCCCGCGGTCCATGGCTACACCTTC; cdr3_aa: CASSLGEPAVHGYTF
v_call: TRBV7-2; d_call: TRBD2; j_call: TRBJ2-7; clone_size: once; cdr3_nt: TGTGCCAGCAGCTTAGGGGCTAGCGGGACCGAGCAGTACTTC; cdr3_aa: CASSLGASGTEQYF
v_call: TRBV5-4; d_call: TRBD1; j_call: TRBJ2-3; clone_size: .; cdr3_nt: TGTGCCAGCGGCAGGACAGGGACAGATACGCAGTATTTT; cdr3_aa: CASGRTGTDTQYF
v_call: TRBV7-3; d_call: TRBD2; j_call: TRBJ2-1; clone_size: .; cdr3_nt: TGTGCCAGCAGCTTAAGCGGGGGGTTACACAATGAGCAGTTCTTC; cdr3_aa: CASSLSGGLHNEQFF
v_call: TRBV11-3; d_call: TRBD2; j_call: TRBJ2-3; clone_size: .; cdr3_nt: TGTGCCAGCAGCTTAGCGAGACTAGCGGGCACAGATACGCAGTATTTT; cdr3_aa: CASSLARLAGTDTQYF
v_call: TRBV9; d_call: TRBD2; j_call: TRBJ2-3; clone_size: .; cdr3_nt: TGTGCCAGCAGCGAGATAGCGGGGGCCCCCGGCACAGATACGCAGTATTTT; cdr3_aa: CASSEIAGAPGTDTQYF
v_call: TRBV5-1; d_call: TRBD1; j_call: TRBJ1-2; clone_size: .; cdr3_nt: TGCGCCAGCAGCTTGGGGTTGTCAGGGGGGAATGGCTACACCTTC; cdr3_aa: CASSLGLSGGNGYTF
v_call: TRBV5-1; d_call: .; j_call: TRBJ1-1; clone_size: .; cdr3_nt: TGCGCCAGCAGACTGATGGACGGGGGCACTGAAGCTTTCTTT; cdr3_aa: CASRLMDGGTEAFF
v_call: TRBV4-3; d_call: .; j_call: TRBJ2-4; clone_size: .; cdr3_nt: TGCGCCAGCAGCCAAGATATCATCCTGAGCCAAGAAAACATTCAGTACTTC; cdr3_aa: CASSQDIILSQENIQYF
v_call: TRBV19; d_call: TRBD1; j_call: TRBJ1-5; clone_size: .; cdr3_nt: TGTGCCAGTGGACAGGGGAGTAGTTCCAATCAGCCCCAGCATTTT; cdr3_aa: CASGQGSSSNQPQHF
v_call: TRBV10-2; d_call: .; j_call: TRBJ2-1; clone_size: .; cdr3_nt: TGCGCCAGCAGTGAGTCGCCCGACTCACTTTTAACCAATGAGCAGTTCTTC; cdr3_aa: CASSESPDSLLTNEQFF
v_call: TRBV28; d_call: TRBD1; j_call: TRBJ2-7; clone_size: .; cdr3_nt: TGTGCCAGCAGTGGGACAGGGTGGAGCGGTCTAGGCGGGAGTGCCTACGAGCAGTACTTC; cdr3_aa: CASSGTGWSGLGGSAYEQYF
v_call: TRBV3-1/TRBV3-2; d_call: .; j_call: TRBJ1-6; clone_size: .; cdr3_nt: TGTGCCAGCAGATCCAGGGGTTCTCATAATTCACCCCTCCACTTT; cdr3_aa: CASRSRGSHNSPLHF
v_call: TRBV4-1; d_call: .; j_call: TRBJ1-2; clone_size: few; cdr3_nt: TGCGCCAGCAGCCAAAGTCGAGGAGACTACTATGGCTACACCTTC; cdr3_aa: CASSQSRGDYYGYTF
v_call: TRBV2; d_call: .; j_call: TRBJ1-2; clone_size: .; cdr3_nt: TGTGCCAGCAGTGCAGCGATAACCCAACTAGGGCTAGCAAACTATGGCTACACCTTC; cdr3_aa: CASSAAITQLGLANYGYTF
v_call: TRBV4-1; d_call: TRBD2; j_call: TRBJ2-5; clone_size: .; cdr3_nt: TGCGCCAGCAGCCTAGCGGGACTAGTCTCTTCGGAGACCCAGTACTTC; cdr3_aa: CASSLAGLVSSETQYF
v_call: TRBV11-3; d_call: TRBD1; j_call: TRBJ1-1; clone_size: .; cdr3_nt: TGTGCCAGCGGACAGGGTCCGAACACTGAAGCTTTCTTT; cdr3_aa: CASGQGPNTEAFF
v_call: TRBV28; d_call: TRBD2; j_call: TRBJ2-1; clone_size: .; cdr3_nt: TGTGCCAGCAGCGCCGGGACTAGGGTCGGGGAGCAGTTCTTC; cdr3_aa: CASSAGTRVGEQFF
v_call: TRBV27; d_call: .; j_call: TRBJ2-7; clone_size: .; cdr3_nt: TGTGCCAGCAGCCCACTAGACCCCCGCTACGAGCAGTACTTC; cdr3_aa: CASSPLDPRYEQYF
v_call: TRBV6-5; d_call: .; j_call: TRBJ2-7; clone_size: .; cdr3_nt: TGTGCCAGCAGTTACTCGCCAGGGGTCTACGAGCAGTACTTC; cdr3_aa: CASSYSPGVYEQYF
v_call: TRBV2; d_call: TRBD1; j_call: TRBJ2-1; clone_size: .; cdr3_nt: TGTGCCAGCAGGACCGGGACAGCGCCCAACAATGAGCAGTTCTTC; cdr3_aa: CASRTGTAPNNEQFF
v_call: TRBV30; d_call: TRBD2; j_call: TRBJ2-1; clone_size: once; cdr3_nt: TGTGCCGGAACTAGCGGGGGGGCAGGTGAGCAGTTCTTC; cdr3_aa: CAGTSGGAGEQFF
v_call: TRBV29-1; d_call: .; j_call: TRBJ2-2; clone_size: .; cdr3_nt: TGCAGCGTTAAGCTCACCGGGGAGCTGTTTTTT; cdr3_aa: CSVKLTGELFF
v_call: TRBV7-3; d_call: .; j_call: TRBJ2-7; clone_size: .; cdr3_nt: TGTGCCAGCAGCTTACGTCCGGAGAGCTCCTACGAGCAGTACTTC; cdr3_aa: CASSLRPESSYEQYF
v_call: TRBV5-1; d_call: .; j_call: TRBJ2-7; clone_size: once; cdr3_nt: TGCGCCAGCAGCTTGGAATCTTCCTACGAGCAGTACTTC; cdr3_aa: CASSLESSYEQYF
v_call: TRBV18; d_call: .; j_call: TRBJ2-7; clone_size: .; cdr3_nt: TGTGCCAGCTCACCTACAGGGCCGAGCTCCTACGAGCAGTACTTC; cdr3_aa: CASSPTGPSSYEQYF
v_call: TRBV13; d_call: TRBD2; j_call: TRBJ2-7; clone_size: .; cdr3_nt: TGTGCCAGCAGCTTAGGCGGGCCCCTAGCGGGGGTCTACGAGCAGTACTTC; cdr3_aa: CASSLGGPLAGVYEQYF
v_call: TRBV10-3; d_call: .; j_call: TRBJ2-2; clone_size: .; cdr3_nt: TGTGCCATCAGGGACGGACAGAACACCGGGGAGCTGTTTTTT; cdr3_aa: CAIRDGQNTGELFF
v_call: TRBV2; d_call: .; j_call: TRBJ1-4; clone_size: .; cdr3_nt: TGTGCCAGCAGCGAGGGACTCAGGACTACTAATGAAAAACTGTTTTTT; cdr3_aa: CASSEGLRTTNEKLFF
v_call: TRBV18; d_call: .; j_call: TRBJ1-5; clone_size: .; cdr3_nt: TGTGCCAGCTCACCACAAGGGGATCAGCCCCAGCATTTT; cdr3_aa: CASSPQGDQPQHF
v_call: TRBV6-1; d_call: .; j_call: TRBJ2-1; clone_size: .; cdr3_nt: TGTGCCAGCAGTGAACGGACCTCGAGGGAGTTCTTC; cdr3_aa: CASSERTSREFF
v_call: TRBV11-2; d_call: .; j_call: TRBJ2-2; clone_size: .; cdr3_nt: TGTGCCAGCAAGGAACAGATAACGAACACCGGGGAGCTGTTTTTT; cdr3_aa: CASKEQITNTGELFF
v_call: TRBV3-1/TRBV3-2; d_call: .; j_call: TRBJ2-1; clone_size: .; cdr3_nt: TGTGCCAGCAGCCCGGGTTGGTACAATGAGCAGTTCTTC; cdr3_aa: CASSPGWYNEQFF
v_call: TRBV2; d_call: .; j_call: TRBJ1-1; clone_size: .; cdr3_nt: TGTGCCAGCAGTGACCACAGGGCCTTGAACACTGAAGCTTTCTTT; cdr3_aa: CASSDHRALNTEAFF
v_call: TRBV24-1; d_call: TRBD2; j_call: TRBJ2-7; clone_size: few; cdr3_nt: TGTGCCACCAGTCCAGCGGGGGGTCCTGGTGACGAGCAGTACTTC; cdr3_aa: CATSPAGGPGDEQYF
v_call: TRBV7-9; d_call: TRBD1; j_call: TRBJ1-1; clone_size: .; cdr3_nt: TGTGCCAGCAGCCCGGGACAGGGGATCGTCGTCTCTGAAGCTTTCTTT; cdr3_aa: CASSPGQGIVVSEAFF
v_call: TRBV28; d_call: TRBD1; j_call: TRBJ1-2; clone_size: .; cdr3_nt: TGTGCCAGCAGTCGGCGGGGACAGGGGGCTTATGGCTACACCTTC; cdr3_aa: CASSRRGQGAYGYTF
v_call: TRBV11-2; d_call: TRBD2; j_call: TRBJ2-1; clone_size: .; cdr3_nt: TGTGCCAGCAGCCCTCCCTCCGGGACTAGCGGGAGGGCCGGTGAGCAGTTCTTC; cdr3_aa: CASSPPSGTSGRAGEQFF
v_call: TRBV3-1/TRBV3-2; d_call: TRBD1; j_call: TRBJ1-3; clone_size: .; cdr3_nt: TGTGCCAGCAGCGACAGGGGGCTTTTAAACACCATATATTTT; cdr3_aa: CASSDRGLLNTIYF
v_call: TRBV18; d_call: TRBD1; j_call: TRBJ2-3; clone_size: .; cdr3_nt: TGTGCCAGCTTGGGACAGAAATCCACAGATACGCAGTATTTT; cdr3_aa: CASLGQKSTDTQYF
v_call: TRBV2; d_call: .; j_call: TRBJ2-7; clone_size: once; cdr3_nt: TGTGCCAGCAGTGAAAGCGGCAGGGGATACGAGCAGTACTTC; cdr3_aa: CASSESGRGYEQYF
v_call: TRBV5-6; d_call: TRBD1; j_call: TRBJ2-7; clone_size: once; cdr3_nt: TGTGCCAGCAGCTTGGGGGGACAGAACTACGAGCAGTACTTC; cdr3_aa: CASSLGGQNYEQYF
v_call: TRBV18; d_call: .; j_call: TRBJ1-6; clone_size: once; cdr3_nt: TGTGCCAGCTCACCGACAGAAAGAAATTCACCCCTCCACTTT; cdr3_aa: CASSPTERNSPLHF
v_call: TRBV7-3; d_call: .; j_call: TRBJ2-6; clone_size: .; cdr3_nt: TGTGCCAGCAGCCTCACAGGGAACTCTGGGGCCAACGTCCTGACTTTC; cdr3_aa: CASSLTGNSGANVLTF
v_call: TRBV27; d_call: .; j_call: TRBJ2-1; clone_size: .; cdr3_nt: TGTGCCAGCAGTTTGAGGCGGCCCTCCTACAATGAGCAGTTCTTC; cdr3_aa: CASSLRRPSYNEQFF